The present T cell receptor beta chain was sequenced within a study of T cell repertoires in cytomegalovirus infection. At the level of the study: The public TCR beta signatures pointed to both CMV infection and matching HLA type. Study conclusions and caveats: CMV carriers with the relevant HLA were identified by cumulative public TCR beta family frequency. HLA-C-restricted CMV clonotypes gave the most frequent clonotype in two of eight donors.

TCRdb reprocessed the reads with MiXCR, giving one entry per CDR3 protein. The sample yields around 100,000 distinct CDR3 sequences, roughly 41% seen once. The CDR3 sequence is 13 residues long. Germline V gene lookup returns CDR1 SEHNR and CDR2 FQNEAQ (reference sequence). V shed 5 bases and J shed 6 bases, with 13 bases lying between them. As concerns this clonotype: The antigen remains unidentified.

The sequence came from a human donor in good health (CMV status not recorded). Some clones in this sample may be carry-over from other donors' samples. The material was CD8+ T cells from cultured PBMCs, obtained from culture after CMV antigen stimulation. The chain is built from TRBV7-9 and TRBJ1-1; possible D gene TRBD1, 6 bases. The CDR3 region is CASSPEGEAEAFF. The CDR3 DNA reads TGTGCCAGCAGCCCAGAGGGGGAGGCTGAAGCTTTCTTT.